The source of this TCR beta chain is a study of read filtering for tumor transcriptome and immune sequencing. On this clonotype: Its matching antigen is unknown.

The germline CDR1 and CDR2 sequences are MDHEN and SYDVKM. This CDR3 comprises 11 residues. Trimming left V 6 bases short and J 4 bases short, with 6 bases between. Study observations and caveats: Approximately 80% of IR-seq clonotypes had one read, totaling around 4% of reads; RNA-seq: roughly 76% and 46%.

The library was built from roughly 400 ng RNA with molecular barcoded adaptors for alpha/delta and beta/gamma chains. Via MiXCR, TCRdb re-called the reads, giving one row per CDR3 protein. This table holds over 80,000 distinct CDR3 sequences, around 12% found once. What was sequenced was a population of CD138-negative cells sorted from bone marrow. The chain carries TRBV28 and TRBJ1-1; D call uncertain. The source is a donor at least 40 years old with multiple myeloma. CDR3 protein: CASRVLTEAFF. The CDR3 bases are TGTGCCAGCAGAGTCCTCACTGAAGCTTTCTTT.